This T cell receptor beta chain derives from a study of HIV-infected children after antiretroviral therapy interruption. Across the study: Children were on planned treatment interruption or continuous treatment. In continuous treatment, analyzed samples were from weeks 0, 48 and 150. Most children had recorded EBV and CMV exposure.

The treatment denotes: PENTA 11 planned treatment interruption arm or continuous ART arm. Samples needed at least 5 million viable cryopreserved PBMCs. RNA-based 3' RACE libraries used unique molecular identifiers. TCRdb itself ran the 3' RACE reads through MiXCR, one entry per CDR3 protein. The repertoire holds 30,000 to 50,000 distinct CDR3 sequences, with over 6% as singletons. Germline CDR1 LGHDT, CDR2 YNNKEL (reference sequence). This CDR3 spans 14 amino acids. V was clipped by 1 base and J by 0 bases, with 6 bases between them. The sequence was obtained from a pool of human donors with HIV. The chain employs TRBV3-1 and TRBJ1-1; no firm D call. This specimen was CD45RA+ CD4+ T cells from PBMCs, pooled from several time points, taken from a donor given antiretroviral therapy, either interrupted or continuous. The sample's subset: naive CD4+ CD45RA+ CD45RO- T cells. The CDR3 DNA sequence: TGTGCCAGCAGCCAAGCGGTAATGAACACTGAAGCTTTCTTT. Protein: CASSQAVMNTEAFF.